This T cell receptor (beta chain) was retrieved from a study of molecular identifiers for immune sequencing clone quantification. This clonotype occurred many times. From the PCR reads, TCRdb called clonotypes with MiXCR, one entry per CDR3 protein. The sample has about 640,000 distinct CDR3 sequences; 20% are singletons. The V segment lost 0 bases and the J segment 5 bases; nucleotides outside the gene matches: 6. The CDR3 length is 15 residues. The germline gives CDR1 MNHEY, CDR2 SVGEGT. This TCR was sampled from a human donor in good health. Some libraries in this study had Jurkat cell RNA spiked in. This chain connects TRBV6-2 or TRBV6-3 to TRBJ2-5; 7 bases are a match to TRBD2. Sequencing used naive CD8+ T cells from blood, with Jurkat cell RNA spiked in. Subset indicated: FACS-sorted CD8+CD4-CCR7+CD45RA+ naive T cells. For the CDR3, the DNA is TGTGCCAGCAGTTACTCGGATTCGGGAGGCGAGACCCAGTACTTC. Its protein product is CASSYSDSGGETQYF.